Sequencing of this TCR beta chain was carried out in a study of shared clonotypes between healthy human individuals. Execution of the assay was at deep level. For every subset, genomic DNA was evenly distributed across several immunoSEQ plates. This table comes from immunoSEQ multiplex PCR, and its TCRdb copy is limited to in-frame clones, with some not included. The sample records approximately 2.1 million clones, over 90% being singletons. Note on this clone: Its antigen is unidentified. The identical CDR3 is also encoded by other nucleotide sequences in the sample.

Broader study findings: When naive CD4 clonotypes were compared across a few donors, around 5% were shared.

Trimming took 4 bases from V and 7 from J, leaving 9 bases between them. This CDR3 is built from 12 residues. In germline, CDR1 is SGHRS, CDR2 YFSETQ. This clonotype was obtained from a man aged 18 to 29 in good health. Some clones in this sample may be carry-over from other donors' samples. Sequencing used naive CD4+ T cells from PBMCs. Subset defined: CD45RA+ positively selected. The chain employs TRBV5-1 and TRBJ2-1; D is perhaps TRBD1 (5 bases). The CDR3: CASSPQGNEQFF. For the CDR3, the DNA is TGCGCCAGCAGCCCCCAGGGTAATGAGCAGTTCTTC.